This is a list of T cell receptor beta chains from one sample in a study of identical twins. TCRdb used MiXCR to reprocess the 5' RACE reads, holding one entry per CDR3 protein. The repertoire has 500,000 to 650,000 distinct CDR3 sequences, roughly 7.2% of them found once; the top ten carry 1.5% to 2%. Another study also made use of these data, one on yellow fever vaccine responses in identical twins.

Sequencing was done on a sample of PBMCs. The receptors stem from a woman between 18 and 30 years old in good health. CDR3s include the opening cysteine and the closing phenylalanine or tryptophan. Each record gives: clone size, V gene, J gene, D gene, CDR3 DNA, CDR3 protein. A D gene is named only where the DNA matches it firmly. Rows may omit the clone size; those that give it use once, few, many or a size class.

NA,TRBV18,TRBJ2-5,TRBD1,TGTGCCAGCTCACCCCGACAGGGGCCCCAAGAGACCCAGTACTTC,CASSPRQGPQETQYF
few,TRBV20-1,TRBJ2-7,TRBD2,TGCAGTGCTAGAGATCTAAGCGGGAGCTCCTACGAGCAGTACTTC,CSARDLSGSSYEQYF
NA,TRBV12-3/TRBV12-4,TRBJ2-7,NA,TGTGCCAGCAGCCCGCCCCGTGGGGCCTACGAGCAGTACTTC,CASSPPRGAYEQYF
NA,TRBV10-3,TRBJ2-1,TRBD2,TGTGCCATCATCGCGCTAGCGGGAGGGAACAATGAGCAGTTCTTC,CAIIALAGGNNEQFF
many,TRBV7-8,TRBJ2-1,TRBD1,TGTGCCTCATCCTACGGGACAGGAGCCTACAATGAGCAGTTCTTC,CASSYGTGAYNEQFF
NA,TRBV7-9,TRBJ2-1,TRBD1,TGTGCCAGCAGCTTAGCCCGGGACAGGGGGAATGAGCAGTTCTTC,CASSLARDRGNEQFF
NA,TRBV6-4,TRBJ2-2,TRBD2,TGTGCCAGCGCCCTAACTAGCGGGAGTCTGTCCGGGGAGCTGTTTTTT,CASALTSGSLSGELFF
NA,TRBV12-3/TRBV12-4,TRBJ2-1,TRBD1,TGTGCCAGCAGCCGGGACAGGGGCGTTTACAATGAGCAGTTCTTC,CASSRDRGVYNEQFF
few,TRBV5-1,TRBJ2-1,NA,TGCGCCAGCAGCCTGCGGAGTACGGACAATGAGCAGTTCTTC,CASSLRSTDNEQFF
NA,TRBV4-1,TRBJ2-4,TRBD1,TGCGCCAGCAGGGGGACAGGGGAGGCCAAAAACATTCAGTACTTC,CASRGTGEAKNIQYF
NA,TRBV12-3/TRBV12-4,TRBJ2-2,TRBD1,TGTGCCAGCAGTTTCTCTGGCAGGGGGCGATCCGGGGAGCTGTTTTTT,CASSFSGRGRSGELFF
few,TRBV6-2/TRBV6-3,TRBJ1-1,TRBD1,TGTGCCAGCGGGGACCACGGGACAGGGAACACTGAAGCTTTCTTT,CASGDHGTGNTEAFF
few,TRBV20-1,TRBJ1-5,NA,TGCAGTGCTAGAGATCAGGGGTGGGGATCCGCGGCCTTCAATCAGCCCCAGCATTTT,CSARDQGWGSAAFNQPQHF
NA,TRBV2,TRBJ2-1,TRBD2,TGTGCCAGCAGGGGCAGCGGGACCTACAATGAGCAGTTCTTC,CASRGSGTYNEQFF
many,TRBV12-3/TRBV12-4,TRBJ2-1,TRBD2,TGTGCCAGCAGTCCCCCTAGCGGGACCTACAATGAGCAGTTCTTC,CASSPPSGTYNEQFF
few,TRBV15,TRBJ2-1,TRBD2,TGTGCCACCAGCAGACTCTCGGGACTAGCGGGGGGAAATGAGCAGTTCTTC,CATSRLSGLAGGNEQFF
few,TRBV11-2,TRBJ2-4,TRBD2,TGTGCCAGCAGCTTTAGCGGGGGCGGCAAAAACATTCAGTACTTC,CASSFSGGGKNIQYF
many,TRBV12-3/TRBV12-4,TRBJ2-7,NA,TGTGCCAGCCTTGGGCTTCTAGACTACGAGCAGTACTTC,CASLGLLDYEQYF
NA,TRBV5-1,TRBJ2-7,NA,TGCGCCAGCAGCTTGGGATTGGCCTTCTACGAGCAGTACTTC,CASSLGLAFYEQYF
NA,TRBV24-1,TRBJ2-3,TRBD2,TGTGCCACCAGTCCTAGCGGGAGTTCAGATACGCAGTATTTT,CATSPSGSSDTQYF